This TCR beta chain emerged from a study of response to subunit inactivated influenza vaccine. TCRdb re-analysed the RT-PCR reads in MiXCR, keeping a single row per CDR3 protein. This table holds under 550,000 distinct CDR3 sequences, 7.6% found once. General study results and limits: New T cells are recruited in small numbers by each seasonal influenza vaccination, according to the authors' suggestion.

In the case of this clonotype: What it recognizes is unknown.

The specimen was PBMCs from blood, collected roughly 24 months after vaccination. The sequence derives from a man aged 45-69 years who received an inactivated influenza vaccine.

The CDR3 DNA reads as TGTGCCAGCAGTTTCTCAACGGCAGGGACGGCCTACACCGGGGAGCTGTTTTTT. Translation gives CASSFSTAGTAYTGELFF. This rearrangement joins TRBV27 to TRBJ2-2; D assignment may be TRBD1 or TRBD2 (5 bases each). In germline, CDR1 is MNHEY, CDR2 SMNVEV (reference sequence). This CDR3 spans 18 amino acids. Trimming removed 3 bases at V and 3 bases at J, with 20 bases between.